This T cell receptor beta chain was found in a study of blood T cell repertoires in COVID-19. Repertoires were generated with immunoSEQ multiplex PCR, while TCRdb's copy carries only in-frame clones and drops some. The data hold about 310,000 clones, with about 89% observed a single time. The length of the CDR3 is 16 residues. CDR1 and CDR2 (germline): MNHNS, SASEGT. Unmatched junction bases numbered 8, after V lost 3 bases and J lost 3 bases. Sequencing was carried out using peripheral blood. V is TRBV6-1 and J is TRBJ2-7; 10 bases match TRBD1. The TCR sequence derives from a woman between 45 and 60 years old who had recovered from COVID-19. The CDR3 bases are TGTGCCAGCAGTGACAACACGGGACAGGGGTTCTACGAGCAGTACTTC. Amino acids: CASSDNTGQGFYEQYF.